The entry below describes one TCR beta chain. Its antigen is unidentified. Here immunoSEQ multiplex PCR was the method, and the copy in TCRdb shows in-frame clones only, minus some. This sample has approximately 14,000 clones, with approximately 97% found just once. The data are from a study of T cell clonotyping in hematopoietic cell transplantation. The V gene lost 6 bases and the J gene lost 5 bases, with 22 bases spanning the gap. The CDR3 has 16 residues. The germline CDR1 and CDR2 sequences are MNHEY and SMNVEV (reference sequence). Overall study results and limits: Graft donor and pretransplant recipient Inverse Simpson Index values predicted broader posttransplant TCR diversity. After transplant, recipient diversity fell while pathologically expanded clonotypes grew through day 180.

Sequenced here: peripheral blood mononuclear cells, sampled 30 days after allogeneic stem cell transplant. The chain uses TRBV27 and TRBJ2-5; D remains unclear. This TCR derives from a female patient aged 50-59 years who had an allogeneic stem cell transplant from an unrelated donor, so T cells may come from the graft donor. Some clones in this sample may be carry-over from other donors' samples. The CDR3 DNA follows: TGTGCCAGCAGACCTTTGATGAGTGGCGGAGTGGAGACCCAGTACTTC. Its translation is CASRPLMSGGVETQYF.